This TCR beta chain was captured by sequencing in a study of T cells in women clearing cervical HPV infection. Overall study context: No precancer developed; the control's incident HPV16 infection cleared within 12 months. Study-level results: Controls had more TRBV6-7 (roughly 0.16%) than cases (about 0.11%).

Dot-blot hybridization genotyped cervical HPV amplified with MY09/MY11 PCR. Germline CDR1 is SEHNR and CDR2 is FQNEAQ (reference sequence). The germline V and J ends were trimmed by 2 bases and 2 bases, with 12 bases remaining between them. The CDR3 runs to 15 residues. Comment on this clone: Its antigen remains unknown. The CDR3 end lies 3 residues beyond the end of the read and is filled in from the germline J gene.

Using immunoSEQ multiplex PCR, the repertoire was profiled, and TCRdb retains in-frame clones only, with some absent. This table holds 30,000 to 45,000 clones. The receptor's source is a woman aged 18 to 75 with a cervical HPV16 infection that either progressed to CIN3+ or cleared (not recorded which). The rearrangement uses TRBV7-9 and TRBJ2-5, with D tentatively TRBD1 (6 bases). The sample taken for sequencing was blood buffy coat. The chain's CDR3 is CASSLYKGVQETQYF. CDR3 bases read: TGTGCCAGCAGCTTATATAAGGGGGTTCAAGAGACC.